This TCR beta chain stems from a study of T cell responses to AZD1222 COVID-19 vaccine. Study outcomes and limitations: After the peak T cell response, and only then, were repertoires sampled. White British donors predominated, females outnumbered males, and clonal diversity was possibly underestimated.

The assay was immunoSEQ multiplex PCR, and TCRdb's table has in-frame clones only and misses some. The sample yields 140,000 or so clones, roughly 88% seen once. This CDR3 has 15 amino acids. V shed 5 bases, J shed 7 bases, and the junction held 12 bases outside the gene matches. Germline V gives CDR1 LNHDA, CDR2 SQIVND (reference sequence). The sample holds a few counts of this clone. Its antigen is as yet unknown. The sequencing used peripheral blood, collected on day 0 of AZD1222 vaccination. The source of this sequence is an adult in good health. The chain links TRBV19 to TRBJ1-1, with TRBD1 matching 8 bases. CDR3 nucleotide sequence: TGTGCCAGTAGTGTAGGGGACAGGACTCCCGTTGAAGCTTTCTTT. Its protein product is CASSVGDRTPVEAFF. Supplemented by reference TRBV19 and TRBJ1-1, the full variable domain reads DGGITQSPKYLFRKEGQNVTLSCEQNLNHDAMYWYRQDPGQGLRLIYYSQIVNDFQKGDIAEGYSVSREKKESFPLTVTSAQKNPTAFYLCASSVGDRTPVEAFFGQGTRLTVV.